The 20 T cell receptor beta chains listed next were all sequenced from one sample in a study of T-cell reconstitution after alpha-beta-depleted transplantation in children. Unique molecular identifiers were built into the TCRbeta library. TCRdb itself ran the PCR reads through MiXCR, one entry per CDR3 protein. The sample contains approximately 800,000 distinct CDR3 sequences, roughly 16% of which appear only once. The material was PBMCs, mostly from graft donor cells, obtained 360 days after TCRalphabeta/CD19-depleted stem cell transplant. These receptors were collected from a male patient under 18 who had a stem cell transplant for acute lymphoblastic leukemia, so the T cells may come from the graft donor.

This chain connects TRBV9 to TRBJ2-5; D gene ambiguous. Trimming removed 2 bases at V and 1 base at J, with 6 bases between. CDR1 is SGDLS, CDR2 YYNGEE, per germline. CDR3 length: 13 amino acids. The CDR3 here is CASSVDGQETQYF. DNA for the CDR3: TGTGCCAGCAGCGTGGACGGCCAAGAGACCCAGTACTTC.

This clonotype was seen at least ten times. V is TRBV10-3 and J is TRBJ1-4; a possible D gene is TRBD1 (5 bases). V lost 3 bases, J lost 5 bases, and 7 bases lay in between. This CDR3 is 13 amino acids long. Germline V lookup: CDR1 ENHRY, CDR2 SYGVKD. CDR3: CAISERGNEKLFF. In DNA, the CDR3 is TGTGCCATCAGTGAAAGGGGAAATGAAAAACTGTTTTTT.

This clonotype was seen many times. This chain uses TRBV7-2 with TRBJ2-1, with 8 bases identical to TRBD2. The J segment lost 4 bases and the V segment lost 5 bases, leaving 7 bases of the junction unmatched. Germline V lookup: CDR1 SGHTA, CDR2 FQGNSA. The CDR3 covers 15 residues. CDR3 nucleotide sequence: TGTGCCAGCAGCCTGAGCGGGAGACGGTACAATGAGCAGTTCTTC. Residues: CASSLSGRRYNEQFF.

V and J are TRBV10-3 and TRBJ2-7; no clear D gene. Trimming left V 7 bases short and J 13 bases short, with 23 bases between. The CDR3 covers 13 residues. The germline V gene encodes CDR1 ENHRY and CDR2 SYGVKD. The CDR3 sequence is CAIKENDAAVAYF. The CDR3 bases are TGTGCCATCAAGGAAAATGATGCGGCAGTGGCTTACTTC.

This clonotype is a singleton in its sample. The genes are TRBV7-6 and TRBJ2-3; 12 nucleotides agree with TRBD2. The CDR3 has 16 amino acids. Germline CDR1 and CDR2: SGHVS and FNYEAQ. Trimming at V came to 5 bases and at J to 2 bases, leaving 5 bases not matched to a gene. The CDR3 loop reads CASSTGLAGYTDTQYF. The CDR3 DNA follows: TGTGCCAGCAGCACCGGACTAGCGGGGTACACAGATACGCAGTATTTT.

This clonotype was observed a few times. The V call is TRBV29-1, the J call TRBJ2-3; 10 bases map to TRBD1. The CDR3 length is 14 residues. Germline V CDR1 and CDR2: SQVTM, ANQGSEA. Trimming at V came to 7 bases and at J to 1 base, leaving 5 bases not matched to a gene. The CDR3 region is CSAFGQGGTDTQYF. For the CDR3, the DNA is TGCAGCGCCTTCGGACAGGGGGGCACAGATACGCAGTATTTT.

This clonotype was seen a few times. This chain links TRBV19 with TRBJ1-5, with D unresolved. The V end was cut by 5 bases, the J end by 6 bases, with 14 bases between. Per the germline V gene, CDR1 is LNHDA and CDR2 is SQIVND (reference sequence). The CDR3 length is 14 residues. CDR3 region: CASSLRELGQPQHF. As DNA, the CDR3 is TGTGCCAGTAGTCTCCGGGAATTGGGTCAGCCCCAGCATTTT.

CDR3 nucleotide sequence: TGTGCCAGCAGCAAAGGACAGGGTAATTACAATGAGCAGTTCTTC. Encoded protein: CASSKGQGNYNEQFF. The genes are TRBV7-8 and TRBJ2-1, with 8 bases lining up with TRBD1. The CDR3 runs 15 residues. The V gene end was trimmed by 5 bases and the J gene end by 4 bases; junction bases not matched to a gene: 7. CDR1 and CDR2 from the germline V gene are SGHVS and FQNEAQ.

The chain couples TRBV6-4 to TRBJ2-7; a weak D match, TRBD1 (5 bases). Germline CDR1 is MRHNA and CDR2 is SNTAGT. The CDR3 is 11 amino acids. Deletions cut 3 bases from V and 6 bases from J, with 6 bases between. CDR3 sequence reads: CASSERGEQYF. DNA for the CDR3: TGTGCCAGCAGTGAAAGGGGCGAGCAGTACTTC.

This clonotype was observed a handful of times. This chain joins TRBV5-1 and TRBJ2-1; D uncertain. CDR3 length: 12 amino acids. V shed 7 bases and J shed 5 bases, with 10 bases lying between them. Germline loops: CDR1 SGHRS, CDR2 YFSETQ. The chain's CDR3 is CASRIGDNEQFF. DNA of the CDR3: TGCGCCAGCCGGATAGGAGACAATGAGCAGTTCTTC.

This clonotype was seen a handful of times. CDR3 DNA sequence: TGTGCCACCAGTGATTCCGGCACTGGCACAGATACGCAGTATTTT. It translates to CATSDSGTGTDTQYF. The J gene is TRBJ2-3, the V gene TRBV24-1; D is unresolved. Germline CDR1 is KGHDR and CDR2 is SFDVKD. The V end lost 2 bases, the J end lost 1 base, and 9 bases lay between the germline ends. This CDR3 has 15 amino acids.

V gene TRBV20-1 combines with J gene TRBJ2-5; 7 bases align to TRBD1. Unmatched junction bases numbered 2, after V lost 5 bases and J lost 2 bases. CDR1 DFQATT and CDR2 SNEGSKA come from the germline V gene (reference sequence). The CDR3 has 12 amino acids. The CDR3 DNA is TGCAGTGCTCAGACAGGGCAAGAGACCCAGTACTTC. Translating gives CSAQTGQETQYF.

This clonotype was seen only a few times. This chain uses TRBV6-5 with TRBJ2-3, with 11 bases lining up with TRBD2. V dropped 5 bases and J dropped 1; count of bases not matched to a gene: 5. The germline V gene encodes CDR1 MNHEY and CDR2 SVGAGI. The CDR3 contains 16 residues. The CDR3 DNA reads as TGTGCCAGCAGTCAACTAGCGGGAGATCGCACAGATACGCAGTATTTT. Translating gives CASSQLAGDRTDTQYF.

CDR3 sequence: CASSLVGQGGEQYF. CDR3 nucleotide sequence: TGTGCCAGCAGCTTAGTCGGGCAAGGAGGGGAGCAGTACTTC. The gene calls are TRBV11-2 and TRBJ2-7; tentative D call: TRBD2 (6 bases). CDR1 SGHAT and CDR2 FQNNGV come from the germline V gene. The V gene lost 1 base and the J gene lost 7 bases, with 14 bases spanning the gap. The CDR3 covers 14 residues.

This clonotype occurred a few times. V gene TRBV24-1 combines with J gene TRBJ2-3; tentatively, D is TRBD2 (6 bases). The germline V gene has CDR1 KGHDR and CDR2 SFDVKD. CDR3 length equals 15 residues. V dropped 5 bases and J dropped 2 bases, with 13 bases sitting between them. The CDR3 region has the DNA TGTGCCACCAGTGTTGGGGGAGGCCCCACAGATACGCAGTATTTT. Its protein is CATSVGGGPTDTQYF.

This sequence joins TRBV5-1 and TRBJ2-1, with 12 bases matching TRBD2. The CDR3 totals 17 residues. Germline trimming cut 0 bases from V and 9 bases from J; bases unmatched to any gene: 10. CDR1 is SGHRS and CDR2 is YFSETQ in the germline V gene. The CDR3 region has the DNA TGCGCCAGCAGCTTGGTCCCGACTAGCGGGAGTGCCGGTGAGCAGTTCTTC. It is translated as CASSLVPTSGSAGEQFF.

The CDR3 reads CASTLTSPSPLHF. CDR3 coding DNA: TGTGCCAGCACCTTGACCTCTCCCTCACCCCTCCACTTT. The gene calls are TRBV28 and TRBJ1-6; the D is unclear. Germline CDR1 is MDHEN and CDR2 is SYDVKM. The length of the CDR3 is 13 residues. V lost 7 bases to trimming and J lost 10 bases, with 14 bases between them.

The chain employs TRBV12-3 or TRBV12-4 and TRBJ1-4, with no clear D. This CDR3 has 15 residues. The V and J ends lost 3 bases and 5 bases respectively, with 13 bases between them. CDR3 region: CASSFGAELNEKLFF. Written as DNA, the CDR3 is TGTGCCAGCAGTTTCGGTGCGGAGTTAAATGAAAAACTGTTTTTT.

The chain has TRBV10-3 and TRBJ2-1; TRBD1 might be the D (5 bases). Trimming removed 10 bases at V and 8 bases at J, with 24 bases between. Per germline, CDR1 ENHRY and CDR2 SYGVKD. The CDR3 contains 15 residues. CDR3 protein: CANARADQPRDEQFF. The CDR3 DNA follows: TGTGCCAACGCCAGGGCAGATCAACCCAGGGATGAGCAGTTCTTC.

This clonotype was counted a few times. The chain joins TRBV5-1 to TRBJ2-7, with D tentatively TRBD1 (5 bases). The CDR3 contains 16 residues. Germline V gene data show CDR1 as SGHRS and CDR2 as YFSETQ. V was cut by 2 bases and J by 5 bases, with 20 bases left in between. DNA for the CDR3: TGCGCCAGCAGCTTATCCATAGGGGTATTCTCGGACGAGCAGTACTTC. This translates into CASSLSIGVFSDEQYF. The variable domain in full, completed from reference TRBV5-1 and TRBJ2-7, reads KAGVTQTPRYLIKTRGQQVTLSCSPISGHRSVSWYQQTPGQGLQFLFEYFSETQRNKGNFPGRFSGRQFSNSRSEMNVSTLELGDSALYLCASSLSIGVFSDEQYFGPGTRLTVT.